Below, 9 T cell receptor beta chains from the same sample are listed, as sequenced in a study of early T cells in non-severe SARS-CoV-2 infection. MiXCR, applied by TCRdb to the 5' RACE reads, yields one record per CDR3 protein. The sample consists of under 85,000 distinct CDR3 sequences, around 10% of them appearing once. Input material: whole blood. Receptor source: an adult who was a healthcare worker with PCR-confirmed SARS-CoV-2 infection or an uninfected control (not recorded which).

Ten or more counts support this clonotype. The chain uses TRBV3-1 and TRBJ2-7, with 7 bases lining up with TRBD2. The V and J ends lost 0 bases and 3 bases, in that order; junction bases with no gene match: 8. Germline assignment: CDR1 LGHDT and CDR2 YNNKEL (reference sequence). This CDR3 is built from 16 residues. Here the CDR3 DNA reads TGTGCCAGCAGCCAAGAAATCTGGGGGGGATTCTACGAGCAGTACTTC. Its protein product is CASSQEIWGGFYEQYF.

This clonotype was detected many times. The chain carries TRBV6-6 and TRBJ2-7; 15 bases match TRBD2. After removal of 5 bases from V and 0 bases from J, the junction contained 11 bases not matched to a gene. Per germline, CDR1 MNHNY and CDR2 SVGAGI (reference sequence). This CDR3 has 19 amino acids. In DNA, the CDR3 is TGTGCCAGCAGTGACCCCGCGGGGACTAGCGGGAGGAGCTCCTACGAGCAGTACTTC. This encodes CASSDPAGTSGRSSYEQYF.

In its sample, this clonotype ranks as medium-sized. This chain links TRBV12-3 or TRBV12-4 with TRBJ1-2; D is possibly TRBD1 (6 bases). The CDR3 is 13 residues long. The V and J ends lost 6 bases and 8 bases respectively, with 16 bases between them. This CDR3 is CASSPDRIIGYTF. Written as DNA, the CDR3 is TGTGCCAGCAGCCCAGACAGGATCATCGGCTACACCTTC.

This clonotype has at least ten counts. The genes are TRBV3-1 and TRBJ2-1; D is ambiguous. The V gene lost 4 bases and the J gene lost 6 bases, with 10 bases spanning the gap. The germline V gene has CDR1 LGHDT and CDR2 YNNKEL (reference sequence). This CDR3 comprises 13 residues. The CDR3 loop is CASSRYTPNEQFF. The CDR3 region has the DNA TGTGCCAGCAGCCGTTACACCCCCAATGAGCAGTTCTTC.

The V call is TRBV24-1, the J call TRBJ2-3; the D call may be TRBD1 or TRBD2 (5 bases each). Germline loops: CDR1 KGHDR, CDR2 SFDVKD. Trimming left V 3 bases short and J 7 bases short, with 13 bases between. The CDR3 has 14 residues. In DNA form, the CDR3 reads TGTGCCACCAGTGATCCCGGGGCCCGTAATACGCAGTATTTT. Translating it yields CATSDPGARNTQYF.

This clonotype came up a few times. The V call is TRBV4-2, the J call TRBJ1-2, with TRBD1 as a possible D gene (6 bases). The V gene lost 3 bases and the J gene lost 3 bases, with 17 bases spanning the gap. The CDR3 sequence is 16 residues long. The germline V gene has CDR1 LGHNA and CDR2 YNFKEQ. CDR3 amino acids: CASSQLTGREDYGYTF. Written as DNA, the CDR3 is TGTGCCAGCAGCCAGCTTACAGGGAGAGAAGACTATGGCTACACCTTC.

This clonotype was counted many times. This rearrangement joins TRBV24-1 to TRBJ1-1; 8 nucleotides align to TRBD1. CDR1 KGHDR and CDR2 SFDVKD come from the germline V gene. Losses at the gene ends were 8 bases for V and 5 bases for J; bases not matched to a gene: 9. The CDR3 extends over 14 amino acids. This chain's CDR3 is CATNRTGRGTEAFF. CDR3 nucleotide sequence: TGTGCCACCAATCGGACAGGGAGGGGGACTGAAGCTTTCTTT.

The chain links TRBV7-2 to TRBJ2-7, with TRBD2 matching over 8 bases. CDR3 length: 15 amino acids. CDR1 and CDR2 from the germline V gene are SGHTA and FQGNSA. With 6 bases clipped from V and 7 bases from J, the junction kept 14 bases outside the gene matches. Here the CDR3 DNA reads TGTGCCAGCAGTCCTATAGCGGGACCTACCTGGGAGCAGTACTTC. Its protein product is CASSPIAGPTWEQYF.

This clonotype came up many times. V gene TRBV7-2 combines with J gene TRBJ2-2; 7 bases match TRBD2. Trimming took 5 bases from V and 4 from J; bases not matched to a gene: 10. Per germline, CDR1 SGHTA and CDR2 FQGNSA. The CDR3 loop spans 16 amino acids. CDR3 DNA sequence: TGTGCCAGCAGCCTCTATGGCGGGAGAGTCACCGGGGAGCTGTTTTTT. Translating gives CASSLYGGRVTGELFF. The full variable domain, with the rest looked up from reference TRBV7-2 and TRBJ2-2, is GAGVSQSPSNKVTEKGKDVELRCDPISGHTALYWYRQSLGQGLEFLIYFQGNSAPDKSGLPSDRFSAERTGGSVSTLTIQRTQQEDSAVYLCASSLYGGRVTGELFFGEGSRLTVL.